These 7 T cell receptor beta chains were sequenced from one sample in a study of shared clonotypes between healthy human individuals. Measured with immunoSEQ multiplex PCR; TCRdb has only the in-frame clones, and not every one. The repertoire holds 1,500,000 or so clones, with 95% to 97% as singletons. Sequenced: naive CD4+ T cells sorted from blood. Subset described: CD45RA+ positively selected. The receptors were gathered from a man aged 30-40 years in good health.

The rearrangement joins TRBV19 to TRBJ2-3; maybe TRBD1 (6 bases). The length of the CDR3 is 15 residues. CDR1 is LNHDA and CDR2 is SQIVND in the germline V gene (reference sequence). The V end lost 4 bases, the J end lost 3 bases, and 14 bases lay between the germline ends. This chain's CDR3 is CASSTLGQPTDTQYF. CDR3 in DNA: TGTGCCAGTAGTACCCTCGGACAGCCAACAGATACGCAGTATTTT.

The chain is built from TRBV2 and TRBJ1-2, with D unclear. V gave up 5 bases and J gave up 7 bases, with 14 bases separating them. Germline V CDR1 and CDR2: SNHLY, FYNNEI. CDR3 length equals 13 residues. CDR3 sequence: CASSSAGVGGYTF. For the CDR3, the DNA is TGTGCCAGCAGTTCCGCAGGTGTCGGTGGCTACACCTTC.

This clone was seen only once. The chain recombines TRBV4-3 with TRBJ2-7; 8 bases line up with TRBD1. V was pared by 4 bases and J by 2 bases, with 7 bases of the junction left unmatched. The germline V gene has CDR1 LGHNA and CDR2 YSLEER. The CDR3 totals 15 residues. The CDR3 is CASSRGQGGTYEQYF. The CDR3 DNA reads TGCGCCAGCAGCCGCGGACAGGGCGGAACCTACGAGCAGTACTTC.

This chain uses TRBV5-1 with TRBJ1-4, with unresolved D. The CDR3 is 14 residues long. V was shortened by 6 bases and J by 2 bases, with 11 bases between the two germline ends. Germline CDR1 and CDR2: SGHRS and YFSETQ. CDR3 residues: CASKAVFTNEKLFF. In nucleotides, the CDR3 is TGCGCCAGCAAGGCAGTGTTCACTAATGAAAAACTGTTTTTT.

The chain is built from TRBV7-8 and TRBJ2-2, with a weak D call TRBD2 (5 bases). The CDR3 extends over 13 amino acids. V was clipped by 0 bases and J by 7 bases, with 6 bases between them. Germline loops: CDR1 SGHVS, CDR2 FQNEAQ. CDR3 bases: TGTGCCAGCAGCTTAGCTGGAGGCGGGGAGCTGTTTTTT. This sequence encodes CASSLAGGGELFF. Filled out from reference TRBV7-8 and TRBJ2-2, the complete variable domain reads GAGVSQSPRYKVAKRGQDVALRCDPISGHVSLFWYQQALGQGPEFLTYFQNEAQLDKSGLPSDRFFAERPEGSVSTLKIQRTQQEDSAVYLCASSLAGGGELFFGEGSRLTVL.

V and J are TRBV21-1 and TRBJ2-2; the listed D gene, TRBD1, was not tested against the DNA. TRBV21-1 is deemed a pseudogene. CDR3 length equals 14 residues. Here the CDR3 reads CASGQGNCSGELFF. For the CDR3, the DNA is TGTGCCAGTGGACAGGGGAATTGTTCCGGGGAGCTGTTTTTT.

Turning to this clone: Other nucleotide sequences from this sample produce the same CDR3. The V call is TRBV7-3, the J call TRBJ2-3; D is ambiguous. V lost 8 bases and J 1 base, leaving 10 bases between the germline ends. Per the germline V gene, CDR1 is SGHTA and CDR2 is FQGTGA. The CDR3 is made up of 13 amino acids. For the CDR3, the DNA is TGTGCCAGCTCCCTTTACGGCACAGATACGCAGTATTTT. It specifies CASSLYGTDTQYF.